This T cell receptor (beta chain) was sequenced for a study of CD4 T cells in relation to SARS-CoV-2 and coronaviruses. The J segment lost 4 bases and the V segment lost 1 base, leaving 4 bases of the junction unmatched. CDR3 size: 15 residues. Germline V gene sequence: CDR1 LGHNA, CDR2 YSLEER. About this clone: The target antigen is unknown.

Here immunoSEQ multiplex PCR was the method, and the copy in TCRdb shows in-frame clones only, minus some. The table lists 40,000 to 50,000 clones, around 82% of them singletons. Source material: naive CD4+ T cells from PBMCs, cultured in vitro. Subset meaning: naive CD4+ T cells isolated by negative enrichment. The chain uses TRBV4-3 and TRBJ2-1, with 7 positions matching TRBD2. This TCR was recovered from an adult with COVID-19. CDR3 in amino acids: CASSQVLAEYNEQFF. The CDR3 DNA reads TGCGCCAGCAGCCAAGTCCTAGCGGAGTACAATGAGCAGTTCTTC.